These 30 T cell receptor beta chains were all obtained from the same sample, sequenced in a study of T cells of healthy individuals. In TCRdb, the 5' RACE reads were re-called with MiXCR into one record per CDR3 protein. Counted here are some 85,000 distinct CDR3 sequences, about 5% occurring once; the ten biggest clones make up roughly 7.5%. The receptors shown here come from a female donor in good health.

Ten or more counts support this clonotype. The chain links TRBV19 to TRBJ2-1; 14 positions agree with TRBD2. This CDR3 region has 17 residues. The ends lost 3 bases at V and 7 bases at J; junction bases unmatched: 8. Germline CDR1 LNHDA, CDR2 SQIVND (reference sequence). Here the CDR3 reads CASSIVGTSGSRNEQFF. The CDR3 DNA sequence: TGTGCCAGTAGTATCGTCGGGACTAGCGGGAGTAGGAATGAGCAGTTCTTC.

This chain connects TRBV6-2 or TRBV6-3 to TRBJ2-7; D uncertain. The germline CDR1 and CDR2 sequences are MNHEY and SVGEGT. The germline V and J ends were trimmed by 5 bases and 3 bases, with 5 bases remaining between them. The CDR3 is 11 amino acids. CDR3 region: CASSDHYEQYF. The CDR3 region has the DNA TGTGCCAGCAGTGACCACTACGAGCAGTACTTC.

The chain uses TRBV10-3 and TRBJ1-1, with a weak D call TRBD1 (5 bases). Looked up from germline, CDR1 is ENHRY and CDR2 is SYGVKD. Trimming stripped 11 bases from V and 6 bases from J, with 22 bases between. The CDR3 totals 14 residues. CDR3 protein: CAARDGRRGSEAFF. The CDR3 DNA follows: TGTGCCGCGCGGGACGGGAGGCGAGGCTCTGAAGCTTTCTTT.

The table lists this clonotype with a few counts. The rearrangement links TRBV10-3 to TRBJ1-2; D is unclear. V was pared by 2 bases and J by 4 bases, with 11 bases between. This CDR3 has 14 amino acids. Germline V gene lookup returns CDR1 ENHRY and CDR2 SYGVKD. The chain's CDR3 is CAISETPLGYGYTF. The CDR3 bases are TGTGCCATCAGTGAGACGCCCCTAGGCTATGGCTACACCTTC.

This clonotype was seen once. CDR3 amino acids: CSATPGTGGQTQHF. CDR3 DNA: TGCAGTGCTACGCCGGGAACAGGGGGACAGACCCAGCATTTT. The chain combines TRBV20-1 with TRBJ1-5; TRBD1 aligns across 8 bases. The V segment lost 4 bases and the J segment 11 bases; nucleotides outside the gene matches: 13. The germline V gene encodes CDR1 DFQATT and CDR2 SNEGSKA (reference sequence). The CDR3 length is 14 residues.

In its sample, this clonotype was seen many times. The chain employs TRBV20-1 and TRBJ1-1, with TRBD1 as a possible D gene (5 bases). Germline lookup yields CDR1 DFQATT and CDR2 SNEGSKA (reference sequence). Trimming took off 5 bases at V and 0 bases at J, with 10 bases between the two ends. The CDR3 loop spans 13 amino acids. CDR3 loop: CSAPRGVNTEAFF. The CDR3 DNA reads as TGCAGTGCTCCCCGAGGGGTGAACACTGAAGCTTTCTTT.

At least ten counts were recorded for this clonotype. The chain links TRBV20-1 to TRBJ2-3; TRBD2 agrees at 9 bases. CDR3 size: 16 residues. Germline values: CDR1 DFQATT, CDR2 SNEGSKA (reference sequence). V was clipped by 1 base and J by 0 bases; unmatched bases: 5. CDR3 in DNA: TGCAGTGCTAGAGGATATAGCGGGAGAAGCACAGATACGCAGTATTTT. Protein sequence: CSARGYSGRSTDTQYF.

This chain connects TRBV7-2 to TRBJ1-5, with unresolved D. The CDR3 covers 13 residues. Germline values: CDR1 SGHTA, CDR2 FQGNSA. The germline V and J ends were trimmed by 3 bases and 5 bases, with 8 bases remaining between them. The CDR3 nucleotides are TGTGCCAGCAGCTTCCGGGCCGATCAGCCCCAGCATTTT. The encoded protein is CASSFRADQPQHF.

Many counts were recorded for this clonotype. The chain couples TRBV20-1 to TRBJ2-1; TRBD2 matches 14 bases. The V gene end was trimmed by 6 bases and the J gene end by 6 bases; junction bases not matched to a gene: 13. The germline CDR1 and CDR2 sequences are DFQATT and SNEGSKA (reference sequence). The CDR3 has 17 amino acids. CDR3 protein: CSAEELGLAGGRNEQFF. CDR3 nucleotides: TGCAGTGCCGAAGAACTAGGACTAGCGGGAGGCCGCAATGAGCAGTTCTTC.

This clonotype was seen repeatedly, ten times or more. The chain links TRBV6-5 to TRBJ1-4, with D hard to call. The germline V gene encodes CDR1 MNHEY and CDR2 SVGAGI. The CDR3 extends over 16 amino acids. V was shortened by 2 bases and J by 4 bases, with 14 bases between the two germline ends. CDR3 nucleotide sequence: TGTGCCAGCAGTTACGGGCAAACCTTGGATAATGAAAAACTGTTTTTT. It translates to CASSYGQTLDNEKLFF.

As DNA, the CDR3 is TGTGCCAGCAGCCAAGGGTTATGGAATGAGCAGTTCTTC. Translation: CASSQGLWNEQFF. The V gene is TRBV7-2, the J gene TRBJ2-1; D gene ambiguous. Trimming left V 5 bases short and J 7 bases short, with 12 bases between. Germline CDR1 SGHTA, CDR2 FQGNSA. This CDR3 spans 13 amino acids.

Many counts were recorded for this clonotype. The V call is TRBV15, the J call TRBJ1-1, with D unclear. CDR3 size: 15 residues. CDR1 LNHNV and CDR2 YYDKDF come from the germline V gene (reference sequence). Between the trimmed V and J ends, which lost 0 bases and 2 bases, there was a span of 10 bases. The CDR3 is CATSRDVSSNTEAFF. The CDR3 DNA follows: TGTGCCACCAGCAGAGATGTCTCCTCCAACACTGAAGCTTTCTTT. Looking up the rest from reference TRBV15 and TRBJ1-1 gives the full variable domain: DAMVIQNPRYQVTQFGKPVTLSCSQTLNHNVMYWYQQKSSQAPKLLFHYYDKDFNNEADTPDNFQSRRPNTSFCFLDIRSPGLGDTAMYLCATSRDVSSNTEAFFGQGTRLTVV.

The table lists this clonotype with many counts. The chain carries TRBV11-2 and TRBJ1-2; D call uncertain. This CDR3 contains 17 residues. V was clipped by 0 bases and J by 0 bases, with 14 bases between them. CDR1 and CDR2 (germline): SGHAT, FQNNGV. CDR3 sequence (DNA): TGTGCCAGCAGCTTAGATGGCAGTACCCTCTCTAACTATGGCTACACCTTC. Protein: CASSLDGSTLSNYGYTF.

At least ten counts were recorded for this clonotype. This chain joins TRBV25-1 and TRBJ2-2; D ambiguous. The ends were cut back, 2 bases at V and 3 bases at J, with 10 bases in the middle. The CDR3 is 15 residues long. CDR1 is MGHDK and CDR2 is SYGVNS in the germline V gene. CDR3 DNA: TGTGCCAGCAGTGAAAGTACAGCCGACACCGGGGAGCTGTTTTTT. As protein: CASSESTADTGELFF.

This clonotype appeared a few times. The chain's CDR3 is CASSPWDRGAESNGYTF. CDR3 nucleotide sequence: TGTGCCAGCTCACCCTGGGACAGGGGAGCAGAGTCGAATGGCTACACCTTC. The V gene is TRBV18, the J gene TRBJ1-2, with TRBD1 matching 10 bases. V trimming: 3 bases; J trimming: 6 bases; junction bases outside the gene matches: 13. Germline V lookup: CDR1 KGHSH, CDR2 LQKENI. The CDR3 extends over 17 amino acids.

This clonotype was seen many times. This chain joins TRBV13 and TRBJ2-7; D is perhaps TRBD2 (6 bases). The CDR3 is made up of 13 amino acids. Trimming removed 5 bases from V and 1 base from J, with 9 bases in between. CDR1 and CDR2 (germline): PRHDT, FYEKMQ (reference sequence). Written as DNA, the CDR3 is TGTGCCAGCAGCCGAGGGAGGTCCTACGAGCAGTACTTC. It codes for CASSRGRSYEQYF.

In this sample, this clonotype turned up many times. The chain employs TRBV7-6 and TRBJ2-6; TRBD2 is a possible D gene (5 bases). Between the trimmed V and J ends, which lost 3 bases and 2 bases, there was a span of 14 bases. CDR1 SGHVS and CDR2 FNYEAQ come from the germline V gene. This CDR3 is built from 17 residues. CDR3 protein: CASSLGYGVAGANVLTF. The CDR3 DNA is TGTGCCAGCAGCTTGGGTTACGGGGTGGCTGGGGCCAACGTCCTGACTTTC.

Many counts were recorded for this clonotype. The chain couples TRBV10-3 to TRBJ2-2; 7 bases align to TRBD1. The CDR3 consists of 15 residues. Germline V lookup: CDR1 ENHRY, CDR2 SYGVKD. Trimming cost V 0 bases and J 7 bases; bases outside gene matches: 5. CDR3: CAISESGRGYGELFF. Here the CDR3 DNA reads TGTGCCATCAGTGAGTCCGGCAGGGGGTACGGGGAGCTGTTTTTT.

This clonotype was counted ten times or more. The chain recombines TRBV7-9 with TRBJ2-3; D call uncertain. Germline CDR1 reads SEHNR; CDR2 reads FQNEAQ (reference sequence). The CDR3 is 12 residues long. V lost 1 base to trimming and J lost 5 bases, with 4 bases between them. CDR3 sequence: CASSLGEDTQYF. CDR3 bases: TGTGCCAGCAGCTTAGGAGAAGATACGCAGTATTTT.

The V gene is TRBV5-4, the J gene TRBJ2-7; 11 bases agree with TRBD2. With 0 bases clipped from V and 7 bases from J, the junction kept 9 bases outside the gene matches. CDR1 SGHNT and CDR2 YYREEE come from the germline V gene (reference sequence). The CDR3 is 16 amino acids. The chain's CDR3 is CASSLVVAGGPGEQYF. CDR3 nucleotides: TGTGCCAGCAGCTTGGTGGTAGCGGGAGGGCCCGGGGAGCAGTACTTC.

This clonotype was detected ten times or more. The chain carries TRBV4-3 and TRBJ2-7; D is ambiguous. The V end lost 0 bases, the J end lost 1 base, and 4 bases lay between the germline ends. Germline V lookup: CDR1 LGHNA, CDR2 YSLEER. The CDR3 has 13 amino acids. The CDR3 DNA reads TGCGCCAGCAGCCAAGACCTATCCTACGAGCAGTACTTC. It yields the protein CASSQDLSYEQYF.

The chain recombines TRBV2 with TRBJ2-7; 12 bases are shared with TRBD2. Trimming took 6 bases from V and 7 from J; bases not matched to a gene: 13. There are 16 residues in the CDR3. Germline V gene sequence: CDR1 SNHLY, CDR2 FYNNEI. DNA for the CDR3: TGTGCCAGCAGCCAGAATGGTCCCGGACTAGCGGGGGAGCAGTACTTC. This gives the protein CASSQNGPGLAGEQYF. The full variable domain, rest sourced from reference TRBV2 and TRBJ2-7, is EPEVTQTPSHQVTQMGQEVILRCVPISNHLYFYWYRQILGQKVEFLVSFYNNEISEKSEIFDDQFSVERPDGSNFTLKIRSTKLEDSAMYFCASSQNGPGLAGEQYFGPGTRLTVT.

This clonotype showed up many times. This rearrangement joins TRBV6-2 or TRBV6-3 to TRBJ1-1, with D unresolved. This CDR3 is 14 amino acids long. Germline CDR1 reads MNHEY; CDR2 reads SVGEGT. Trimming stripped 3 bases from V and 6 bases from J, with 14 bases between. This CDR3 reads CASSYGREGPEAFF. CDR3 nucleotide sequence: TGTGCCAGCAGTTATGGGAGGGAGGGCCCTGAAGCTTTCTTT.

This clonotype was counted ten times or more. The J gene is TRBJ2-7, the V gene TRBV6-2 or TRBV6-3, with D maybe TRBD1 (5 bases). The germline V and J ends were trimmed by 2 bases and 0 bases, with 8 bases remaining between them. Germline CDR1 is MNHEY and CDR2 is SVGEGT. This CDR3 comprises 14 residues. CDR3 in amino acids: CASSYGQNSYEQYF. The CDR3 DNA reads as TGTGCCAGCAGTTACGGACAAAACTCCTACGAGCAGTACTTC.

The chain combines TRBV5-4 with TRBJ1-4; maybe TRBD1 (5 bases). Germline V gene sequence: CDR1 SGHNT, CDR2 YYREEE (reference sequence). V dropped 2 bases and J dropped 8 bases, with 10 bases sitting between them. The CDR3 runs 13 residues. Here the CDR3 DNA reads TGTGCCAGCAGCTTAGGCAGGGCGGAAAAACTGTTTTTT. This gives the protein CASSLGRAEKLFF.

This clonotype was counted ten times or more. The gene calls are TRBV20-1 and TRBJ1-1; weak D call: TRBD1 (5 bases). Germline V gives CDR1 DFQATT, CDR2 SNEGSKA (reference sequence). CDR3 size: 13 residues. Trimming cost V 5 bases and J 0 bases, with 10 bases left between them. This CDR3 reads CSAGVGVNTEAFF. CDR3 sequence (DNA): TGCAGTGCTGGGGTGGGGGTGAACACTGAAGCTTTCTTT.

This clonotype was seen ten or more times. The V gene is TRBV20-1, the J gene TRBJ2-7; TRBD2 might be the D (5 bases). The CDR3 runs 13 residues. From germline, CDR1 is DFQATT and CDR2 SNEGSKA (reference sequence). Deletions cut 6 bases from V and 1 base from J, with 13 bases between. In nucleotides, the CDR3 is TGCAGTGCCCTGCGGGTGGGATCCTACGAGCAGTACTTC. Protein product: CSALRVGSYEQYF.

On this clonotype itself: A much larger clone lies one base from this, so it may be a read error. The CDR3 sequence is CASRIGGGQFYGYTF. The CDR3 DNA is TGTGCCAGTAGAATTGGCGGGGGGCAGTTCTATGGCTACACCTTC. The V and J genes are TRBV19 and TRBJ1-2, with D possibly TRBD1 on 6 matching bases. The CDR3 totals 15 residues. Germline loops: CDR1 LNHDA, CDR2 SQIVND (reference sequence). Trimming cost V 6 bases and J 4 bases, with 18 bases left between them.

Note on this clonotype: A much bigger clone sits one base away, suggesting this may be a read error. The DNA of the CDR3 is TGTGCCAGGAGATGGGCAGCCTCCTACAATGAGCAGTTCTTC. Translation: CARRWAASYNEQFF. This chain uses TRBV6-6 with TRBJ2-1; no reliable D call. CDR1 is MNHNY, CDR2 SVGAGI, per germline (reference sequence). V dropped 9 bases and J dropped 0 bases, with 12 bases sitting between them. The CDR3 length is 14 residues.

This rearrangement joins TRBV18 to TRBJ1-6; D not resolved. V was pared by 6 bases and J by 10 bases, with 19 bases between. Looked up from germline, CDR1 is KGHSH and CDR2 is LQKENI. The CDR3 totals 15 residues. The CDR3 bases are TGTGCCAGCTCGACCCAAAACCCAGCAAGGTCACCCCTCCACTTT. Residues: CASSTQNPARSPLHF.